The clone carrying this T cell receptor beta chain was picked up many times. The data were obtained in a study of human T cells and chemical hapten exposure. Study as a whole: DPC (0.01%) was patch tested on the upper back and read at 6 days. Alopecia areata, totalis or universalis affected patients who were mostly female.

In the original workflow: Sampled TCR counts reached a median of roughly 90,000 per sample, with values ranging from about 23,224 to 700,000. TCRdb ran MiXCR on the RACE reads and lists one entry per CDR3 protein. These V and J calls derive from TCRdb rather than the authors' analysis. The sample holds 350,000 to 400,000 distinct CDR3 sequences, approximately 5.1% seen once. Indicated time point: pre-sensitization, week 0. The treatment: therapeutic diphenylcyclopropenone sensitization with weekly scalp DPC. The donor pool consisted of alopecia patients aged 18 to 70 years, considered suitable for DPC. V dropped 6 bases and J dropped 4 bases, with 22 bases sitting between them. Germline lookup yields CDR1 MNHEY and CDR2 SVGAGI. This CDR3 has 16 amino acids.

Sequencing used whole blood, obtained in connection with sensitization to the hapten diphenylcyclopropenone (DPC). The receptor was isolated from a woman between 50 and 59 years old with alopecia areata. Some clones in this sample may be carry-over from other donors' samples. The V call is TRBV6-5, the J call TRBJ2-7, with TRBD1 as a possible D gene (6 bases). The CDR3 spells CASSSPTGTRFYEQYF. The CDR3 DNA is TGTGCCAGCAGCTCTCCTACCGGGACACGGTTTTACGAGCAGTACTTC.